This T cell receptor (beta chain) was captured in a study of T cell repertoires in ileal Crohn's disease. Data came from immunoSEQ multiplex PCR; TCRdb stores just in-frame clones and leaves some out. The sample has some 27,000 clones, about four fifths seen once; the top ten hold around 17%. Germline CDR1 and CDR2: ENHRY and SYGVKD. The CDR3 runs to 11 residues. The V segment lost 8 bases and the J segment 8 bases; nucleotides outside the gene matches: 5. This clonotype originated in an adult with Crohn's disease. V and J are TRBV10-3 and TRBJ1-2; TRBD1 agrees at 7 bases. The sequencing sample was made of ileal tissue. The CDR3 DNA sequence: TGTGCCATCTCGACAGGGTACGGCTACACCTTC. It yields the protein CAISTGYGYTF.